This paragraph covers one TCR beta chain sequence. Its antigen is currently not known. No much larger clone exists at a distance of one base, and base qualities are not known. The germline V end is reduced by 4 bases and the J end by 1 base; junction bases left unmatched: 12. Its CDR3 holds 18 amino acids, cysteine through phenylalanine. CDR3 DNA is the only sequence kept; it has 54 bases, read in frame from the first base. CDR1 MDHEN and CDR2 SYDVKM are derived from the germline V gene. The sample comes from a study of blood T cell repertoires in COVID-19 (dated by TCRdb to 2019 to 2021). For context, the study as a whole: Samples covering the acute and convalescent phases of COVID-19 were provided by collaborators in the United States, Italy and Spain. The prospective study material was composed of cDNA or gDNA derived from T cells, B-cell-depleted T cells, or PBMCs. The dataset comprised deeply sampled blood TCRbeta repertoires from subjects exposed to, actively infected with, or recovered from COVID-19. The repertoires were released in a freely available public database meant as a resource for research on the immune response to SARS-CoV-2. Samples were obtained from the ongoing ImmuneRACE study (first 160 participants) and from about 1,300 subjects provided by 6 global collaborators. A de-identified subject ID, COVID-19 status, age in years and sex were almost always included in the sample metadata. Where available, HLA class I and class II types were taken from metadata supplied by the sample provider and were not determined by assay-based typing. Study-level results and caveats: Clinical and demographic metadata were provided uncurated, with the amount varying by source and participant.

The immunoSEQ Assay, a bias-controlled multiplex PCR, was used to amplify TCRbeta CDR3 regions from genomic DNA. The original pipeline was this. Within the assay, amplification of reference gene primers was used to estimate how many nucleated cells each sample contained. To quantify the absolute abundance of each unique TCRbeta CDR3 rearrangement, sequence reads were collapsed and filtered. For each sample, productive Simpson clonality was calculated as the square root of Simpson's diversity index across productive rearrangements. TCRdb took over this immuneACCESS table, retaining in-frame rearrangements with V and J assigned. Such tables are incomplete; in checked studies, under half of the missing clones stem from an unresolved V gene, and the remainder is unexplained. The DNA was the basis for D and trimming; V, J and clone size are from that table. A total of about 260,000 clones appear in this sample, over 75% of them only once. About 3.4% of the sample belongs to the ten largest clones.

In the prospective study, participants were about 18 to 100 years old, resided in about two dozen geographic areas of the United States, and were enrolled through a virtual design. In the prospective study, participants were assigned to cohorts based on the clinical history participants reported in a screening survey and a study questionnaire. Exposed participants had been in contact, within 2 weeks of entering the study, with a person who had a PCR-confirmed or clinician-diagnosed case of COVID-19. Mobile phlebotomists in the prospective study collected whole blood, serum and a nasopharyngeal or oropharyngeal swab from every participant. Prospective study participants could optionally give additional blood draws and questionnaires over a roughly two-month period. Before DNA extraction, blood samples from the prospective study were shipped at room temperature or frozen.

The receptor chain draws on TRBV28 and TRBJ2-7, with 11 junctional bases fitting TRBD2. The clonotype was recovered from a woman between 40 and 50 years old who had been exposed to COVID-19. Sequencing input: PBMCs or T cells enriched from blood (not recorded which). The nucleotide sequence is TGTGCCAGCAGTTCTATGGGCCTAGCGGGGGGTGAGTCCTACGAGCAGTACTTC. This yields the protein CASSSMGLAGGESYEQYF.